Presented here are 22 T cell receptor beta chains from one specimen sequenced in a study of graft-versus-host responses after intestinal transplantation. The repertoire was sequenced with immunoSEQ multiplex PCR; TCRdb's copy has only in-frame clones and lacks some. The table lists under 150,000 clones, 90% to 95% of them singletons, with more than 0.09% in the top ten. No antigen is known for these receptors. Specimen: unstimulated CD4+ T cells sorted from spleen or lymph node cells, collected before intestinal transplant. The receptors stem from a human donor who received an intestinal transplant.

In DNA, the CDR3 is TGCGCCAGCAGCTTAGGCAGGGTACACTCCTACGAGCAGTACTTC. Translating it yields CASSLGRVHSYEQYF. This chain connects TRBV5-1 to TRBJ2-7; D may be TRBD1 (5 bases). The germline V and J ends were trimmed by 2 bases and 0 bases, with 12 bases remaining between them. CDR3 length: 15 amino acids. Germline CDR1 reads SGHRS; CDR2 reads YFSETQ.

The rearrangement joins TRBV28 to TRBJ2-7; D remains unclear. Germline values: CDR1 MDHEN, CDR2 SYDVKM. The CDR3 consists of 15 residues. Deletions cut 6 bases from V and 3 bases from J, with 18 bases between. CDR3 nucleotides: TGTGCCAGCAGCCCCTCGTCGGGCGGAAACTACGAGCAGTACTTC. Protein sequence: CASSPSSGGNYEQYF.

This chain connects TRBV6-1 to TRBJ2-4, with D unclear. With 2 bases removed from V and 1 base from J, the gap between germline ends came to 9 bases. CDR3 length: 15 amino acids. CDR1 MNHNS and CDR2 SASEGT come from the germline V gene. The CDR3 spells CASSEQETAKNIQYF. The CDR3 DNA sequence: TGTGCCAGCAGTGAACAGGAAACGGCCAAAAACATTCAGTACTTC.

The chain combines TRBV29-1 with TRBJ2-7, with unresolved D. V was pared by 7 bases and J by 5 bases, with 18 bases between. The germline V gene encodes CDR1 SQVTM and CDR2 ANQGSEA. The CDR3 is made up of 13 amino acids. The CDR3 nucleotides are TGCAGCGCCCGAAGAGCTGGAGTCCACGAGCAGTACTTC. This gives the protein CSARRAGVHEQYF.

V is TRBV5-6 and J is TRBJ2-4; D might be TRBD1 or TRBD2, each matching 5 bases. V was clipped by 4 bases and J by 8 bases, with 16 bases between them. Germline CDR1 SGHDT, CDR2 YYEEEE. The CDR3 has 14 residues. The DNA of the CDR3 is TGTGCCAGCAGCGCGAAGGGACCTCCGGACATTCAGTACTTC. This translates into CASSAKGPPDIQYF.

This sequence joins TRBV9 and TRBJ2-1, with 10 bases fitting TRBD2. Unmatched junction bases numbered 13, after V lost 0 bases and J lost 4 bases. The CDR3 is made up of 19 amino acids. CDR1 and CDR2 from the germline V gene are SGDLS and YYNGEE. CDR3 loop: CASSVGRLAGAPIYNEQFF. DNA for the CDR3: TGTGCCAGCAGCGTAGGTAGGCTAGCGGGAGCTCCCATTTACAATGAGCAGTTCTTC.

V usage is TRBV29-1 and J usage is TRBJ1-3; D is uncertain. Trimming stripped 5 bases from V and 0 bases from J, with 5 bases between. This CDR3 has 12 amino acids. Germline CDR1 is SQVTM and CDR2 is ANQGSEA. As DNA, the CDR3 is TGCAGCGTTCGGCTCTCTGGAAACACCATATATTTT. Its translation is CSVRLSGNTIYF.

J is TRBJ2-1 and V is TRBV19; D gene ambiguous. CDR3 length: 13 amino acids. CDR1 is LNHDA, CDR2 SQIVND, per germline (reference sequence). V was cut by 4 bases and J by 6 bases, with 10 bases left in between. CDR3: CASSTQGFNEQFF. The CDR3 DNA sequence: TGTGCCAGTAGTACCCAAGGTTTCAATGAGCAGTTCTTC.

The CDR3 protein is CASSISSIIYEQYF. In DNA form, the CDR3 reads TGTGCCAGTAGTATATCTTCGATCATCTACGAGCAGTACTTC. J is TRBJ2-7 and V is TRBV19; D is ambiguous. Trimming left V 2 bases short and J 3 bases short, with 11 bases between. Germline lookup yields CDR1 LNHDA and CDR2 SQIVND (reference sequence). This CDR3 has 14 residues.

The V call is TRBV7-9, the J call TRBJ1-4; D call uncertain. CDR1 SEHNR and CDR2 FQNEAQ come from the germline V gene (reference sequence). The V end lost 4 bases, the J end lost 5 bases, and 17 bases lay between the germline ends. The CDR3 sequence is 16 residues long. The CDR3 region is CASSSKLDGSNEKLFF. The CDR3 bases are TGTGCCAGCAGCTCGAAATTGGACGGCTCAAATGAAAAACTGTTTTTT.

There are a few counts of this clone. The chain uses TRBV7-9 and TRBJ1-1; a weak D match, TRBD1 (5 bases). Trimming cost V 3 bases and J 2 bases, with 19 bases left between them. The germline gives CDR1 SEHNR, CDR2 FQNEAQ (reference sequence). This CDR3 comprises 17 residues. Here the CDR3 reads CASSFPTKGRTNTEAFF. The CDR3 DNA reads TGTGCCAGCAGCTTCCCTACTAAGGGACGGACTAACACTGAAGCTTTCTTT.

CDR3 loop: CASSLYYEQYF. The CDR3 coding sequence is TGTGCCAGCAGCTTGTATTACGAGCAGTACTTC. The V gene is TRBV5-6, the J gene TRBJ2-7; D is ambiguous. V was trimmed by 1 base and J by 4 bases, leaving 3 bases between them. Germline V gene sequence: CDR1 SGHDT, CDR2 YYEEEE. The CDR3 covers 11 residues. The entire variable domain, with the rest obtained from reference TRBV5-6 and TRBJ2-7, is as follows: DAGVTQSPTHLIKTRGQQVTLRCSPKSGHDTVSWYQQALGQGPQFIFQYYEEEERQRGNFPDRFSGHQFPNYSSELNVNALLLGDSALYLCASSLYYEQYFGPGTRLTVT.

The chain has TRBV6-6 and TRBJ2-5; TRBD1 matches at 7 bases. The ends lost 5 bases at V and 11 bases at J; junction bases unmatched: 11. Germline CDR1 MNHNY, CDR2 SVGAGI (reference sequence). The CDR3 sequence is 13 residues long. CDR3 DNA sequence: TGTGCCAGCAGTGGCCGACAGGGCGACCAGCAGTACTTC. It specifies CASSGRQGDQQYF.

This clone was found once. J is TRBJ1-4 and V is TRBV4-1; no firm D call. Germline loops: CDR1 MGHRA, CDR2 YSYEKL. This CDR3 has 14 residues. V lost 0 bases to trimming and J lost 14 bases, with 16 bases between them. The CDR3 region is CASSQDSGGRSLFF. Here the CDR3 DNA reads TGCGCCAGCAGCCAAGATTCGGGAGGCAGGTCTCTGTTTTTT.

This clone was recorded only once. The chain joins TRBV6-1 to TRBJ1-4; D gene unclear. V shed 7 bases and J shed 7 bases, with 13 bases lying between them. The CDR3 has 13 amino acids. Germline loops: CDR1 MNHNS, CDR2 SASEGT. CDR3 sequence: CASNRLEGEKLFF. The CDR3 DNA sequence: TGTGCCAGCAATCGACTTGAAGGTGAAAAACTGTTTTTT.

The rearrangement links TRBV6-6 to TRBJ2-3; D ambiguous. CDR3 length equals 16 residues. Trimming stripped 0 bases from V and 0 bases from J, with 10 bases between. The V gene's germline CDR1 is MNHNY and CDR2 SVGAGI (reference sequence). The CDR3 loop reads CASSYSNADSTDTQYF. In DNA, the CDR3 is TGTGCCAGCAGTTACTCGAACGCGGATAGCACAGATACGCAGTATTTT.

The CDR3 sequence: CASSTGHSYYGYTF. The CDR3 coding sequence is TGTGCCAGCAGTACCGGACACTCATATTATGGCTACACCTTC. The V call is TRBV2, the J call TRBJ1-2; TRBD1 is a possible D gene (5 bases). Trimming left V 5 bases short and J 5 bases short, with 15 bases between. The CDR3 runs 14 residues. Germline V gene sequence: CDR1 SNHLY, CDR2 FYNNEI.

The V call is TRBV7-9, the J call TRBJ1-2; TRBD1 matches 9 bases. V shed 5 bases and J 7 bases; nucleotides not matched to a gene: 11. This CDR3 has 15 amino acids. Germline V gives CDR1 SEHNR, CDR2 FQNEAQ (reference sequence). The CDR3 sequence is CASSVGGQGLSGYTF. DNA of the CDR3: TGTGCCAGCAGCGTAGGGGGACAGGGTTTATCTGGCTACACCTTC.

This rearrangement joins TRBV29-1 to TRBJ1-5, with D maybe TRBD1 (5 bases). This CDR3 spans 14 amino acids. V lost 3 bases to trimming and J lost 3 bases, with 12 bases between them. Germline CDR1 reads SQVTM; CDR2 reads ANQGSEA. The CDR3 nucleotides are TGCAGCGTTGAGGTTGGGGGGAACAATCAGCCCCAGCATTTT. Its translation: CSVEVGGNNQPQHF.

V and J are TRBV27 and TRBJ2-3; D is perhaps TRBD2 (5 bases). The germline V gene has CDR1 MNHEY and CDR2 SMNVEV (reference sequence). V was pared by 7 bases and J by 6 bases, with 17 bases between. The length of the CDR3 is 14 residues. CDR3 sequence reads: CASILTSGDDTQYF. The CDR3 DNA follows: TGTGCCAGCATTCTTACTTCCGGGGATGATACGCAGTATTTT.

The CDR3 nucleotides read TGTGCCAACAGCTCTGGGGCCAACGTCCTGACTTTC. Its protein product is CANSSGANVLTF. The chain links TRBV12-1 to TRBJ2-6. TRBV12-1 is listed as a pseudogene. The CDR3 consists of 12 residues.

A remark on this clone: At one of its ends the junction is not consistent with the germline gene, which may arise from a read error. The genes are TRBV25-1 and TRBJ2-7; the match to TRBD1 covers 8 bases. This CDR3 comprises 14 residues. The germline CDR1 and CDR2 sequences are MGHDK and SYGVNS. Here the CDR3 reads CASIAGTGSFEQYF. In DNA, the CDR3 is TGTGCCAGCATTGCCGGGACAGGTTCCTTCGAGCAGTACTTC.